The present TCR beta chain was sequenced within a study of T cell changes during pregnancy in multiple sclerosis. The CDR3 totals 15 residues. CDR1 and CDR2 (germline): SGDLS, YYNGEE. V shed 1 base and J shed 4 bases, with 14 bases lying between them. Here immunoSEQ multiplex PCR was the method, and the copy in TCRdb shows in-frame clones only, minus some. The table includes about 100,000 clones, approximately 92% detected once. Sequencing used peripheral blood, obtained after pregnancy. The sequence was obtained from a female donor with multiple sclerosis, enrolled in a pregnancy study. The rearrangement uses TRBV9 and TRBJ1-1, with a tentative D call TRBD1 (6 bases). This CDR3 reads CASSVLGEGGTEAFF. CDR3 nucleotides: TGTGCCAGCAGCGTATTGGGGGAAGGGGGCACTGAAGCTTTCTTT.